This is a list of T cell receptor beta chains from one sample in a study of cytomegalovirus exposure and HLA in healthy donors. The table came from immunoSEQ multiplex PCR; TCRdb's copy has only in-frame clones and leaves some out. The data show around 150,000 clones, over 80% seen once. Sequencing was carried out using PBMCs. The receptors stem from a man aged 50 to 59 in good health and CMV-seropositive. The CDR3 runs from the conserved cysteine through the conserved F or W. D genes are given only for firm matches. Clone size appears in some rows only: once, few, many, or a class for an expanded clone.

TRBV15	TRBJ2-7	NA	NA	15	TGTGCCACCAGCAGAGATAGGACAGTCTCCTACGAGCAGTACTTC	CATSRDRTVSYEQYF
TRBV5-1	TRBJ2-1	TRBD1	NA	15	TGCGCCAGCAGCTTCGACAGGGGGGTCTACAATGAGCAGTTCTTC	CASSFDRGVYNEQFF
TRBV6-5	TRBJ2-7	NA	once	14	TGTGCCAGCACCCAGGGGACGAACTCCTACGAGCAGTACTTC	CASTQGTNSYEQYF
TRBV19	TRBJ1-6	NA	NA	16	TGTGCCAGTAGCCCTCTGGGGAGCTCCTATAATTCACCCCTCCACTTT	CASSPLGSSYNSPLHF
TRBV18	TRBJ2-7	TRBD2	NA	18	TGTGCCAGCTCACCACTGGGACTAGCGGGGGCCGTTTCCTACGAGCAGTACTTC	CASSPLGLAGAVSYEQYF
TRBV6-5	TRBJ2-7	NA	NA	16	TGTGCCAGCAGTTACTCGTCGGCAGGTATCTCGTACGAGCAGTACTTC	CASSYSSAGISYEQYF
TRBV6-6	TRBJ2-3	NA	NA	15	TGTGCCAGCAGTTACGGGGCACCCAGGGCAGATACGCAGTATTTT	CASSYGAPRADTQYF
TRBV7-9	TRBJ2-6	NA	NA	15	TGTGCCAGCAGCCCACAGGGATCTGGGGCCAACGTCCTGACTTTC	CASSPQGSGANVLTF
TRBV9	TRBJ1-1	NA	once	16	TGTGCCAGCAGCCCGATGGGAGGGCGGTACGACACTGAAGCTTTCTTT	CASSPMGGRYDTEAFF
TRBV7-6	TRBJ1-4	TRBD1	NA	15	TGTGCCAGCAGCCCACGACAGGGGGTAAGTGAAAAACTGTTTTTT	CASSPRQGVSEKLFF
TRBV7-9	TRBJ1-1	TRBD1	NA	17	TGTGCCAGCAGCCGTGCTCGGGACAGCCAAATGAACACTGAAGCTTTCTTT	CASSRARDSQMNTEAFF
TRBV6-1	TRBJ2-3	NA	NA	15	TGTGCCAGCAGTGCCAGGTGGTTAGAATCAGATACGCAGTATTTT	CASSARWLESDTQYF
TRBV6-6	TRBJ2-7	TRBD2	NA	16	TGTGCCAGCAGGATCAGTTCGCCGGGAGGCCTTTACGAGCAGTACTTC	CASRISSPGGLYEQYF
TRBV5-1	TRBJ1-2	TRBD1	NA	15	TGCGCCAGCAGCCTACAAGGGGGCGCCGGCTATGGCTACACCTTC	CASSLQGGAGYGYTF
TRBV28	TRBJ2-2	NA	NA	13	TGTGCCAGCAGCCTAACTAGCTCCGGGGAGCTGTTTTTT	CASSLTSSGELFF
TRBV9	TRBJ2-2	NA	NA	12	TGTGCCAGCAGCGGCGCCACCGGGGAGCTGTTTTTT	CASSGATGELFF